The following is a T cell receptor beta chain sequence with its context. This record comes from a study of blood T cell repertoires in COVID-19. Measured with immunoSEQ multiplex PCR; TCRdb has only the in-frame clones, and not every one. This sample has 200,000 or so clones, with roughly 84% found just once. Germline V gives CDR1 SEHNR, CDR2 FQNEAQ (reference sequence). This CDR3 has 15 residues. After removal of 5 bases from V and 5 bases from J, the junction contained 3 bases not matched to a gene. The chain has TRBV7-9 and TRBJ2-2; 12 bases align to TRBD2. The receptor was derived from a middle-aged man who had recovered from COVID-19. The sequenced material came from peripheral blood. CDR3 sequence reads: CASSLGLAGTGELFF. CDR3 coding DNA: TGTGCCAGCAGCCTTGGACTAGCGGGAACCGGGGAGCTGTTTTTT.